One sample yielded the 16 T cell receptor beta chains listed below, sequenced in a study of T cells in Graves' hyperthyroidism and ophthalmopathy. Template material for amplifying TCR beta CDR3 regions consisted of RNA transcripts. TCR CDR3 regions were first amplified by RT-PCR with HTBI primers. In TCRdb, the multiplex PCR reads were re-called with MiXCR into one record per CDR3 protein. The sample records 250,000 to 300,000 distinct CDR3 sequences, more than 15% being singletons. Sequencing input: blood. All receptors come from a woman aged 60-75 years with Graves' ophthalmopathy.

This clonotype was observed at least ten times. The rearrangement links TRBV2 to TRBJ1-6; D gene uncertain. The CDR3 consists of 17 residues. The germline CDR1 and CDR2 sequences are SNHLY and FYNNEI. Trimming removed 0 bases at V and 5 bases at J, with 14 bases between. This chain's CDR3 is CASSEAMGYRNNSPLHF. The CDR3, as DNA: TGTGCCAGCAGTGAAGCAATGGGGTATCGGAATAATTCACCCCTCCACTTT.

Many counts were recorded for this clonotype. As DNA, the CDR3 is TGTGCCAGCAGTTCAAGCGGGCCCCGTGGTCGGAACATTCAGTACTTC. As protein: CASSSSGPRGRNIQYF. This rearrangement joins TRBV28 to TRBJ2-4; TRBD2 is a possible D gene (6 bases). This CDR3 comprises 16 residues. The germline CDR1 and CDR2 sequences are MDHEN and SYDVKM. The V and J ends lost 4 bases and 7 bases respectively, with 20 bases between them.

This clonotype appeared many times. The chain uses TRBV2 and TRBJ1-5; D gene ambiguous. This CDR3 region has 13 residues. The germline gives CDR1 SNHLY, CDR2 FYNNEI. V lost 4 bases to trimming and J lost 0 bases, with 4 bases between them. Here the CDR3 DNA reads TGTGCCAGCAGTGTTTATAGCAATCAGCCCCAGCATTTT. Translation gives CASSVYSNQPQHF.

This clonotype appeared a few times. The chain recombines TRBV2 with TRBJ2-7, with 10 bases matching TRBD1. Germline V CDR1 and CDR2: SNHLY, FYNNEI. The ends lost 8 bases at V and 3 bases at J; junction bases unmatched: 10. The CDR3 loop spans 15 amino acids. CDR3 in amino acids: CASSFRDRGIYEQYF. As DNA, the CDR3 is TGTGCCAGCTCCTTCCGGGACAGGGGCATCTACGAGCAGTACTTC.

This chain connects TRBV15 to TRBJ2-4, with D hard to call. The CDR3 extends over 14 amino acids. In germline, CDR1 is LNHNV, CDR2 YYDKDF (reference sequence). The ends were cut back, 8 bases at V and 1 base at J, with 12 bases in the middle. As DNA, the CDR3 is TGTGCCACCCACAAAGATGTGGCCAAAAACATTCAGTACTTC. This sequence encodes CATHKDVAKNIQYF.

J is TRBJ2-2 and V is TRBV9; the D is unclear. Between the trimmed V and J ends, which lost 0 bases and 3 bases, there was a span of 3 bases. The CDR3 runs to 13 residues. The germline CDR1 and CDR2 sequences are SGDLS and YYNGEE. Here the CDR3 DNA reads TGTGCCAGCAGCGTAGCGTACACCGGGGAGCTGTTTTTT. Its protein product is CASSVAYTGELFF.

This clonotype was picked up many times. This sequence joins TRBV30 and TRBJ2-1, with D hard to call. The CDR3 runs to 11 residues. V lost 0 bases to trimming and J lost 9 bases, with 6 bases between them. CDR1 is GTSNPN and CDR2 is SVGIG in the germline V gene (reference sequence). The CDR3 region has the DNA TGTGCCTGGAGTGTAAGTGGTGAGCAGTTCTTC. Amino acids: CAWSVSGEQFF.

This chain links TRBV20-1 with TRBJ2-5; 16 nucleotides line up with TRBD2. CDR1 is DFQATT and CDR2 is SNEGSKA in the germline V gene (reference sequence). This CDR3 has 18 residues. With V trimmed by 6 bases and J by 4 bases, 14 bases remained unmatched. CDR3 nucleotides: TGCAGTGCCGAATCCGGGACTAGCGGGAGGGCCATCGTAGAGACCCAGTACTTC. The encoded protein is CSAESGTSGRAIVETQYF.

At least ten counts were recorded for this clonotype. This chain links TRBV27 with TRBJ2-7; TRBD2 might be the D (5 bases). From germline, CDR1 is MNHEY and CDR2 SMNVEV (reference sequence). The CDR3 has 14 amino acids. V lost 6 bases, J lost 1 base, and 13 bases lay in between. CDR3 nucleotide sequence: TGTGCCAGCAGCTTGTCGGGGATTTCCTACGAGCAGTACTTC. It yields the protein CASSLSGISYEQYF.

At least ten counts were recorded for this clonotype. The CDR3 region is CASSLSIASGPDTQYF. DNA of the CDR3: TGTGCCAGCAGTTTATCGATTGCTTCCGGGCCAGATACGCAGTATTTT. The chain has TRBV27 and TRBJ2-3; D is unresolved. The CDR3 has 16 amino acids. Germline values: CDR1 MNHEY, CDR2 SMNVEV (reference sequence). Deletions cut 0 bases from V and 4 bases from J, with 14 bases between.

This clonotype occurred many times. In nucleotides, the CDR3 is TGTGCCAGCTCACCAGGTCCGGACTACGAGCAGTACTTC. As protein: CASSPGPDYEQYF. This chain links TRBV18 with TRBJ2-7; D is ambiguous. Germline V gene data show CDR1 as KGHSH and CDR2 as LQKENI. V lost 2 bases and J 3 bases, leaving 8 bases between the germline ends. The CDR3 has 13 residues.

This clonotype was detected many times. V is TRBV4-1 and J is TRBJ2-7; D might be TRBD1 (6 bases). The germline CDR1 and CDR2 sequences are MGHRA and YSYEKL. This CDR3 has 15 residues. V was clipped by 0 bases and J by 6 bases, with 15 bases between them. CDR3 nucleotides: TGCGCCAGCAGCCAAGAGGGCGGCAGGGGCCGCGAGCAGTACTTC. Translating it yields CASSQEGGRGREQYF.

This clonotype was detected many times. The V gene is TRBV18, the J gene TRBJ1-2; D gene unclear. Germline V gives CDR1 KGHSH, CDR2 LQKENI. With 3 bases removed from V and 0 bases from J, the gap between germline ends came to 5 bases. This CDR3 comprises 13 residues. As DNA, the CDR3 is TGTGCCAGCTCACCCGAAGCTAACTATGGCTACACCTTC. Amino acids: CASSPEANYGYTF.

The sample holds many counts of this clonotype. The chain is built from TRBV2 and TRBJ2-1; 7 bases map to TRBD1. Trimming removed 2 bases from V and 2 bases from J; junction bases left unmatched: 9. The CDR3 consists of 17 residues. Germline V gene sequence: CDR1 SNHLY, CDR2 FYNNEI. DNA for the CDR3: TGTGCCAGCAGTGAACCCCTGAACAGGGGAACCTACAATGAGCAGTTCTTC. Protein: CASSEPLNRGTYNEQFF.

The gene calls are TRBV10-1 and TRBJ2-7; TRBD1 or TRBD2 may be the D gene (5 bases each). The CDR3 runs 12 residues. Germline V gives CDR1 WNHNN, CDR2 SYGVQD (reference sequence). V lost 6 bases and J lost 6, with 12 bases in between. The CDR3 coding sequence is TGCGCCAGCAGCCTCGGGGACCGCGAGCAGTACTTC. Translating it yields CASSLGDREQYF.

In this sample, this clonotype turned up many times. The chain links TRBV6-1 to TRBJ1-1; D is unclear. Germline assignment: CDR1 MNHNS and CDR2 SASEGT. The CDR3 spans 13 residues. Trimming took off 5 bases at V and 0 bases at J, with 7 bases between the two ends. The CDR3: CASSLFVNTEAFF. The CDR3 nucleotides are TGTGCCAGCAGTTTGTTTGTGAACACTGAAGCTTTCTTT.